This TCR beta chain was sequenced during a study of T cell repertoires in cytomegalovirus infection. Study-wide context: CMV infection and matching HLA type were both indicated by public TCR beta signatures.

This clonotype showed up just a few times. Its antigen is not identified. Study-wide points: HLA-C-restricted CMV-specific TCR beta clonotypes were dominant in the ex vivo response. Summed frequency of public TCR beta families distinguished CMV carriers with the relevant HLA.

TCRdb reprocessed the reads via MiXCR and lists one record per CDR3 protein. This table holds more than 300,000 distinct CDR3 sequences, just under 35% found once. This receptor was obtained from a human donor in good health (CMV status not recorded). Some clones in this sample may be carry-over from other donors' samples. This sample comprised cultured PBMCs, obtained from culture after CMV antigen stimulation.

CDR3 amino acids: CASRGPINSPLHF. CDR3 bases: TGTGCCAGCAGGGGCCCAATTAATTCACCCCTCCACTTT. The chain links TRBV28 to TRBJ1-6, with D unclear. V shed 6 bases and J shed 6 bases, with 9 bases lying between them. The CDR3 contains 13 residues. Per the germline V gene, CDR1 is MDHEN and CDR2 is SYDVKM.